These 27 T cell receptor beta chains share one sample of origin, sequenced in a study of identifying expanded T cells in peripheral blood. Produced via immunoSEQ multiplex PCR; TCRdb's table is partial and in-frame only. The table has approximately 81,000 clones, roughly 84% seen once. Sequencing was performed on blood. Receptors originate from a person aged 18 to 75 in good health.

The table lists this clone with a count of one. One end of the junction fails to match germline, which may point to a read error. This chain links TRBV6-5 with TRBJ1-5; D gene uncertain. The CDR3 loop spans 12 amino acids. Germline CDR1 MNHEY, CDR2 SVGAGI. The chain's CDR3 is CASGRINQPQHF. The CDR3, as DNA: TGCGCCTCGGGCCGGATAAATCAGCCCCAGCATTTT.

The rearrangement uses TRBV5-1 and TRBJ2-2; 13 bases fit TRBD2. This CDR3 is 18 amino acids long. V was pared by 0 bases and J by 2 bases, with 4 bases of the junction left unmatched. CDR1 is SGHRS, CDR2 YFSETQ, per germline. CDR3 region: CASSLAGTSGANTGELFF. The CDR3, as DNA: TGCGCCAGCAGCTTGGCCGGGACTAGCGGGGCTAACACCGGGGAGCTGTTTTTT.

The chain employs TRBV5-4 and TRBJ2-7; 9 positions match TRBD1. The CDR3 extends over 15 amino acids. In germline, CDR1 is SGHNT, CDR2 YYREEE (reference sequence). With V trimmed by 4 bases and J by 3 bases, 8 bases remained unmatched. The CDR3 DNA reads TGTGCCAGCAGCCAAACAGGGGGCGTTAACTACGAGCAGTACTTC. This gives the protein CASSQTGGVNYEQYF. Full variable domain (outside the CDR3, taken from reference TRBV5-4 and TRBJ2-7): ETGVTQSPTHLIKTRGQQVTLRCSSQSGHNTVSWYQQALGQGPQFIFQYYREEENGRGNFPPRFSGLQFPNYSSELNVNALELDDSALYLCASSQTGGVNYEQYFGPGTRLTVT.

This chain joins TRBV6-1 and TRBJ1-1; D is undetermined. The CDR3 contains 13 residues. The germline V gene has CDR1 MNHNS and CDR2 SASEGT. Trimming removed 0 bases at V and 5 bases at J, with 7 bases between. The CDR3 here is CASSEARDTEAFF. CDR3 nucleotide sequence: TGTGCCAGCAGTGAAGCGCGGGATACTGAAGCTTTCTTT.

This CDR3 reads CASSDKIYEQYF. The CDR3 DNA is TGTGCCAGCAGCGACAAGATCTACGAGCAGTACTTC. The gene calls are TRBV25-1 and TRBJ2-7; D is uncertain. The V gene's germline CDR1 is MGHDK and CDR2 SYGVNS. CDR3 size: 12 residues. Between the trimmed V and J ends, which lost 6 bases and 3 bases, there was a span of 9 bases.

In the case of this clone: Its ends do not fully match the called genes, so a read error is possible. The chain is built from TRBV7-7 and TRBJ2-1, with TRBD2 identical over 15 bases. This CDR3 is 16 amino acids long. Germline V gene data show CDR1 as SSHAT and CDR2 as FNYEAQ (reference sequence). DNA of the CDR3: TGTGCTAGCAGCTTAGCGGGGACTAGCGGGAGGAATGAGCAGTTCTTC. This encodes CASSLAGTSGRNEQFF.

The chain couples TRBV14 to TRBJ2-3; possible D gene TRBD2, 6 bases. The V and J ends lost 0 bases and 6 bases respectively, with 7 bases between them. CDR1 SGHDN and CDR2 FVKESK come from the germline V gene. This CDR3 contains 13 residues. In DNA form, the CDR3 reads TGTGCCAGCAGCCAAGATCTAGCGGATACGCAGTATTTT. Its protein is CASSQDLADTQYF. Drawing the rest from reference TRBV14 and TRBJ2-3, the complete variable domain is EAGVTQFPSHSVIEKGQTVTLRCDPISGHDNLYWYRRVMGKEIKFLLHFVKESKQDESGMPNNRFLAERTGGTYSTLKVQPAELEDSGVYFCASSQDLADTQYFGPGTRLTVL.

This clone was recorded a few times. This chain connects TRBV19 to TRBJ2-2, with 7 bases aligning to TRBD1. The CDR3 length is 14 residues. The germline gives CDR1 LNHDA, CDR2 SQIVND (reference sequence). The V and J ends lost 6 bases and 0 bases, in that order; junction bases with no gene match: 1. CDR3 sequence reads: CASSGQANTGELFF. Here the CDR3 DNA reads TGTGCCAGTAGCGGACAGGCGAACACCGGGGAGCTGTTTTTT. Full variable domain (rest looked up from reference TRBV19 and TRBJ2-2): DGGITQSPKYLFRKEGQNVTLSCEQNLNHDAMYWYRQDPGQGLRLIYYSQIVNDFQKGDIAEGYSVSREKKESFPLTVTSAQKNPTAFYLCASSGQANTGELFFGEGSRLTVL.

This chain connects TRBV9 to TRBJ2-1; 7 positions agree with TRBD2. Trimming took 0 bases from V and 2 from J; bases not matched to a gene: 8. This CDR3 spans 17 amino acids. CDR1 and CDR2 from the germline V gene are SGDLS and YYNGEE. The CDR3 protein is CASSVERGAGTYNEQFF. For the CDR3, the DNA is TGTGCCAGCAGCGTAGAACGGGGAGCGGGAACCTACAATGAGCAGTTCTTC. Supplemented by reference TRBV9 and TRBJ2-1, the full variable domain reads DSGVTQTPKHLITATGQRVTLRCSPRSGDLSVYWYQQSLDQGLQFLIQYYNGEERAKGNILERFSAQQFPDLHSELNLSSLELGDSALYFCASSVERGAGTYNEQFFGPGTRLTVL.

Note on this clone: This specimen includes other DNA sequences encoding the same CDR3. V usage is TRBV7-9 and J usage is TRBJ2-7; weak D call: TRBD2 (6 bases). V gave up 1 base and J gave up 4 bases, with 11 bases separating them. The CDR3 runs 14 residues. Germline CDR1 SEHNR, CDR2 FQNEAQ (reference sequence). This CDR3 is CASSLGGLTYEQYF. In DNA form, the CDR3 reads TGTGCCAGCAGCTTAGGGGGACTTACGTACGAGCAGTACTTC.

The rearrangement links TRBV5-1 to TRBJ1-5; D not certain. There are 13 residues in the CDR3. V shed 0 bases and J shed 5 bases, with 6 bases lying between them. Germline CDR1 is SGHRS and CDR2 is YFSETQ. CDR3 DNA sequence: TGCGCCAGCAGCTTGGACCCAGATCAGCCCCAGCATTTT. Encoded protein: CASSLDPDQPQHF.

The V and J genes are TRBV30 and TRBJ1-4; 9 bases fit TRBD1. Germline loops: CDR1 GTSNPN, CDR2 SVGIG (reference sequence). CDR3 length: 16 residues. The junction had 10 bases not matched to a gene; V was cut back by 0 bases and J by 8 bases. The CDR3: CAWSVVATGGQEKLFF. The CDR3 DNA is TGTGCCTGGAGTGTGGTTGCGACAGGGGGTCAGGAAAAACTGTTTTTT.

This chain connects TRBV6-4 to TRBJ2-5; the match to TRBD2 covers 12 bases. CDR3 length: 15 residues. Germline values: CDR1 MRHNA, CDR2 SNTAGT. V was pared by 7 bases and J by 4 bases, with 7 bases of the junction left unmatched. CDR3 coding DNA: TGTGCCAGCACGAGTGCTAGCGGGAGGGGAGAGACCCAGTACTTC. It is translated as CASTSASGRGETQYF.

The CDR3 DNA follows: TGTGCCAGCAGCTTGGATCAGGGGAAACTGTTTTTT. Amino acids: CASSLDQGKLFF. This chain joins TRBV7-2 and TRBJ1-4; weak D call: TRBD1 (6 bases). Per the germline V gene, CDR1 is SGHTA and CDR2 is FQGNSA. The CDR3 has 12 amino acids. Deletions cut 3 bases from V and 11 bases from J, with 10 bases between.

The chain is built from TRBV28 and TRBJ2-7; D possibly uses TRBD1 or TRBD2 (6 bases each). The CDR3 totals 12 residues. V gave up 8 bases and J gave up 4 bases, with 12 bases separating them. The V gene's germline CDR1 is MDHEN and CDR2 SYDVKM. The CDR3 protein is CASLRGAYEQYF. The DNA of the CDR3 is TGTGCCAGCTTAAGGGGGGCGTACGAGCAGTACTTC.

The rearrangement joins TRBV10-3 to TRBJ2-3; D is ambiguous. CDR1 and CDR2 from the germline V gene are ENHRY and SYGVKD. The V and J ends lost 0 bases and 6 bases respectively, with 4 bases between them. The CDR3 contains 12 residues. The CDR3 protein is CAISESRDTQYF. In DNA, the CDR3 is TGTGCCATCAGTGAGTCTAGGGATACGCAGTATTTT.

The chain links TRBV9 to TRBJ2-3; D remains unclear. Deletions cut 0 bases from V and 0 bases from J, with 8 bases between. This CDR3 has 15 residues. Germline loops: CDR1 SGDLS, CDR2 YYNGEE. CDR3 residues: CASSVGVGSTDTQYF. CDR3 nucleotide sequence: TGTGCCAGCAGCGTAGGAGTCGGTAGCACAGATACGCAGTATTTT. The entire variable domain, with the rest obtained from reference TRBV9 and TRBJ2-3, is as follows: DSGVTQTPKHLITATGQRVTLRCSPRSGDLSVYWYQQSLDQGLQFLIQYYNGEERAKGNILERFSAQQFPDLHSELNLSSLELGDSALYFCASSVGVGSTDTQYFGPGTRLTVL.

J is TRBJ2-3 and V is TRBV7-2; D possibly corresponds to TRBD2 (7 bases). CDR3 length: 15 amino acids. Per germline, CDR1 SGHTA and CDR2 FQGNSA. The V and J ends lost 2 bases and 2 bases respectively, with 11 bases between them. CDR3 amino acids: CASSLWGGLTDTQYF. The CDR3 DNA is TGTGCCAGCAGCTTATGGGGGGGGCTCACAGATACGCAGTATTTT.

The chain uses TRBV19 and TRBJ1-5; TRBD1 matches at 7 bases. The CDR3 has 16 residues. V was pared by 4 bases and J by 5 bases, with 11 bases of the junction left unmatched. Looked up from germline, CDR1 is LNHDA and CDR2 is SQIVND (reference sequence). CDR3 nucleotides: TGTGCCAGTAGTAAAGGACAGGCTTTGCTCCATCAGCCCCAGCATTTT. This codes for CASSKGQALLHQPQHF.

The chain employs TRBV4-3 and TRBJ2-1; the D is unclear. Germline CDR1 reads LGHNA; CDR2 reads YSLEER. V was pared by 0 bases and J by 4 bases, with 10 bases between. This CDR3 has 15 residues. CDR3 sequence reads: CASSQDWANYNEQFF. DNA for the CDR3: TGCGCCAGCAGCCAAGATTGGGCTAATTACAATGAGCAGTTCTTC.

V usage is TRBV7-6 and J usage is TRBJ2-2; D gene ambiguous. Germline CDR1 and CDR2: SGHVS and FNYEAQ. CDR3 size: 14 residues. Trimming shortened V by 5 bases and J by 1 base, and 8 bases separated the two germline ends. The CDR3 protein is CASSAQLNTGELFF. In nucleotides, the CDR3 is TGTGCCAGCAGCGCACAGCTGAACACCGGGGAGCTGTTTTTT.

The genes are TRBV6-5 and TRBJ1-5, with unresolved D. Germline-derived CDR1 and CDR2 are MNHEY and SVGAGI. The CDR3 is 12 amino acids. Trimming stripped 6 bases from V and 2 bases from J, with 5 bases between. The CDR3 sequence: CASRAGNQPQHF. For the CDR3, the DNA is TGTGCCAGCAGGGCCGGCAATCAGCCCCAGCATTTT.

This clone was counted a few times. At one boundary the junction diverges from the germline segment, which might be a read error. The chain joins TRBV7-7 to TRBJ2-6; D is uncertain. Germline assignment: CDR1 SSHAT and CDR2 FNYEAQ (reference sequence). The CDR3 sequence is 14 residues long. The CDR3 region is CASSSSSGANVLTF. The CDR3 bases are TGTGCTAGCAGCTCGAGCTCTGGGGCCAACGTCCTGACTTTC. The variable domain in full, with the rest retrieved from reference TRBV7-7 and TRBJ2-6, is GAGVSQSPRYKVTKRGQDVTLRCDPISSHATLYWYQQALGQGPEFLTYFNYEAQPDKSGLPSDRFSAERPEGSISTLTIQRTEQRDSAMYRCASSSSSGANVLTFGAGSRLTVL.

CDR3 protein: CASSSGRGLGGNTEAFF. The CDR3 nucleotides are TGCGCCAGCAGCTCGGGCCGAGGATTAGGGGGCAACACTGAAGCTTTCTTT. The rearrangement joins TRBV5-1 to TRBJ1-1, with 7 bases identical to TRBD1. The J segment lost 2 bases and the V segment lost 3 bases, leaving 13 bases of the junction unmatched. The CDR3 is made up of 17 amino acids. Germline CDR1 and CDR2: SGHRS and YFSETQ.

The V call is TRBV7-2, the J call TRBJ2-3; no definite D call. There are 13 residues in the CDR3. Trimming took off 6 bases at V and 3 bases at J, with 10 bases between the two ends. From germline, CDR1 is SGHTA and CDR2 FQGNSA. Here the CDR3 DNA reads TGTGCCAGCAGTAGGGTTTGGACAGATACGCAGTATTTT. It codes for CASSRVWTDTQYF.

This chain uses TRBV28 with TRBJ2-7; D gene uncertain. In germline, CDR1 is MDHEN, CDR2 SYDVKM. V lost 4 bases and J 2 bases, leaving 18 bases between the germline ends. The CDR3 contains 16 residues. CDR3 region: CASSSRNIGVTYEQYF. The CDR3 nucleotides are TGTGCCAGCAGTTCGAGAAACATAGGAGTAACCTACGAGCAGTACTTC.

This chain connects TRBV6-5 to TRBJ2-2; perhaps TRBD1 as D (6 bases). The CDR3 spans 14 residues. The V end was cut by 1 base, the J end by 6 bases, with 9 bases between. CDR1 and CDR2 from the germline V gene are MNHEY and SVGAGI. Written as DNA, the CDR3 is TGTGCCAGCAGTTACTACAGGGCTGCCGGGGAGCTGTTTTTT. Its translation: CASSYYRAAGELFF.